A selection of T cell receptor beta chains follows, all from one sample in a study of blood T cell repertoires in COVID-19. Measured with immunoSEQ multiplex PCR; TCRdb has only the in-frame clones, and not every one. The data contain 60,000 to 80,000 clones, more than 85% of them singletons. What was sequenced was peripheral blood. The receptor source for this set is a man in his 70s with acute or convalescent COVID-19. CDR3s include the opening cysteine and the closing phenylalanine or tryptophan. A D gene is named only where the DNA matches it firmly. Not every row has a clone size; where given, it reads once, few, many or a size class.

d_call,v_call,j_call,clone_size,cdr3_nt,cdr3_aa
TRBD1,TRBV5-8,TRBJ2-5,once,TGTGCCAGCAGCCCCCGACAGGGGTTCCAAGAGACCCAGTACTTC,CASSPRQGFQETQYF
TRBD2,TRBV7-9,TRBJ2-2,NA,TGTGCCAGCAGCTTCGCTAGCGGGGGGGCCGCCGGGGAGCTGTTTTTT,CASSFASGGAAGELFF
NA,TRBV6-5,TRBJ1-5,NA,TGTGCCAGCAGTTCGGGCAATCAGCCCCAGCATTTT,CASSSGNQPQHF
NA,TRBV5-4,TRBJ1-2,NA,TGTGCCAGCAGCCGCGACAGCATAGCTAACTATGGCTACACCTTC,CASSRDSIANYGYTF
NA,TRBV6-5,TRBJ1-1,NA,TGTGCCAGCAGTTACGGGCAGGGCACTGAAGCTTTCTTT,CASSYGQGTEAFF
NA,TRBV19,TRBJ1-6,NA,TGTGCCAGTAGTACGAGCTTTCAGGTCTATAATTCACCCCTCCACTTT,CASSTSFQVYNSPLHF
NA,TRBV25-1,TRBJ1-3,NA,TGTGCCAGCAGTGGCCCTCAGGGGACTGGAAACACCATATATTTT,CASSGPQGTGNTIYF
NA,TRBV5-1,TRBJ1-1,NA,TGCGCCAGCAGCACTGGACAGACGAACACTGAAGCTTTCTTT,CASSTGQTNTEAFF
TRBD1,TRBV7-9,TRBJ1-6,NA,TGTGCCAGCAGCTTAACAGGGGAGCAATCTTACTCCTATAATTCACCCCTCCACTTT,CASSLTGEQSYSYNSPLHF
NA,TRBV18,TRBJ1-1,NA,TGTGCCAGCTCACCGAAGGGGGGGGCTTCGAACACTGAAGCTTTCTTT,CASSPKGGASNTEAFF
NA,TRBV24-1,TRBJ2-3,NA,TGTGCCACCAGTGACGGGTCGGGAAATACGCAGTATTTT,CATSDGSGNTQYF
TRBD2,TRBV5-1,TRBJ2-3,NA,TGCGCCAGCAGCCCCACTAGCGGGAACACAGATACGCAGTATTTT,CASSPTSGNTDTQYF
TRBD1,TRBV24-1,TRBJ1-1,NA,TGTGCCACCAGTCAACAGGGGAACGGTGAAGCTTTCTTT,CATSQQGNGEAFF
NA,TRBV7-9,TRBJ2-5,NA,TGTGCCGGACAACAGGGTACAGAGACCCAGTACTTC,CAGQQGTETQYF
NA,TRBV7-2,TRBJ1-1,NA,TGTGCCAGCAGCTTAGCGATGAGGGCAGACACTGAAGCTTTCTTT,CASSLAMRADTEAFF
NA,TRBV6-5,TRBJ2-3,NA,TGTGCCAGCAGTACTAGCAGAAGGCAGTATTTT,CASSTSRRQYF
TRBD2,TRBV6-5,TRBJ2-5,NA,TGTGCCAGCAGGCTACTAGCGTCCTCCGAGACCCAGTACTTC,CASRLLASSETQYF
NA,TRBV12-3/TRBV12-4,TRBJ1-6,NA,TGTGCCAGCGGATTCCGACTAGACGGAACCCTCCACTTT,CASGFRLDGTLHF
NA,TRBV7-6,TRBJ2-2,NA,TGTGCCAGCAGCTTAGCGTCTTCAGGGTTCGACACCGGGGAGCTGTTTTTT,CASSLASSGFDTGELFF
TRBD1,TRBV7-2,TRBJ1-5,NA,TGTGCCAGCAGCGGACGAACAGGGGGCGTGGGGAATCAGCCCCAGCATTTT,CASSGRTGGVGNQPQHF
NA,TRBV24-1,TRBJ2-7,NA,TGTGCCACCAGTGACACCAGGACCTACGAGCAGTACTTC,CATSDTRTYEQYF
TRBD1,TRBV27,TRBJ2-3,NA,TGTGCCAGCAGCTTGGGGGACAGAGGCACAGATACGCAGTATTTT,CASSLGDRGTDTQYF
TRBD2,TRBV7-3,TRBJ2-1,NA,TGTGCCAGCAGCCTAGGACTAGCGGGCAATGAGCAGTTCTTC,CASSLGLAGNEQFF
TRBD1,TRBV7-3,TRBJ2-4,NA,TGTGCCAGCAGCTTAATGGGACAGGGGGATAACATTCAGTACTTC,CASSLMGQGDNIQYF
TRBD2,TRBV7-2,TRBJ2-2,NA,TGTGCCAGCAGCCCTAGCGGGGCGAACACCGGGGAGCTGTTTTTT,CASSPSGANTGELFF
NA,TRBV25-1,TRBJ1-2,once,TGTGCCAGCAGTTTGGCTCAACACTATGGCTACACCTTC,CASSLAQHYGYTF
TRBD1,TRBV11-2,TRBJ1-6,NA,TGTGCCAGCAGCTCTTTGGACAGGGGGAGGAATTCACCCCTCCACTTT,CASSSLDRGRNSPLHF
NA,TRBV19,TRBJ1-4,NA,TGTGCCAGTAGTATAGCGGGCAGGGTAACTAATGAAAAACTGTTTTTT,CASSIAGRVTNEKLFF
NA,TRBV7-6,TRBJ1-1,NA,TGTGCCAGCAGCTCGTCATTACAGGGCGACACTGAAGCTTTCTTT,CASSSSLQGDTEAFF
TRBD2,TRBV6-5,TRBJ2-7,once,TGTGCCAGCAGTTACGGACTAGCGGGATCCTACGAGCAGTACTTC,CASSYGLAGSYEQYF
TRBD2,TRBV24-1,TRBJ2-1,NA,TGTGCCACCAGTGTCTTAACTAGCGGGGGGGCCTTTGAGCAGTTCTTC,CATSVLTSGGAFEQFF
TRBD1,TRBV27,TRBJ2-7,NA,TGTGCCAGCAGTTTTGGGACAGGGGGAGAGCAGTACTTC,CASSFGTGGEQYF
NA,TRBV2,TRBJ2-6,few,TGTGCCAGCATAGAGAGGAGAGCTGGGGCCAACGTCCTGACTTTC,CASIERRAGANVLTF
TRBD2,TRBV7-9,TRBJ2-1,NA,TGTGCCAGCGGGGGACGTAGCGGGGGCAGGAATGAGCAGTTCTTC,CASGGRSGGRNEQFF
NA,TRBV15,TRBJ1-1,NA,TGTGCCACCAGCAGAACGGGGGGCAACACTGAAGCTTTCTTT,CATSRTGGNTEAFF
NA,TRBV19,TRBJ2-7,few,TGTGCCAGTTCGAGACTCGGACAGTCCCACGAGCAGTACTTC,CASSRLGQSHEQYF
TRBD1,TRBV2,TRBJ1-5,NA,TGTGCCAGCAGTAACAGACAGGGTGTAGGGAGTCAGCCCCAGCATTTT,CASSNRQGVGSQPQHF
TRBD2,TRBV6-6,TRBJ2-3,NA,TGTGCCAGCAGTTACTCCGAACTAGCGAGCACAGATACGCAGTATTTT,CASSYSELASTDTQYF
NA,TRBV5-1,TRBJ2-3,NA,TGCGCCAGCAGCGGGAGTGATACGCAGTATTTT,CASSGSDTQYF
TRBD1,TRBV28,TRBJ2-5,NA,TGTGCCAGCAGCACCTCCGGGACAGGGGGCTATAATCGAGAGACCCAGTACTTC,CASSTSGTGGYNRETQYF
TRBD1,TRBV6-5,TRBJ1-6,NA,TGTGCCAGCAGACTCGGGACAGACTATTCACCCCTCCACTTT,CASRLGTDYSPLHF
NA,TRBV19,TRBJ2-1,NA,TGTGCCAGTAGTCCCATCTCGAGCGGACGATACAATGAGCAGTTCTTC,CASSPISSGRYNEQFF
NA,TRBV20-1,TRBJ2-7,few,TGCAGTGCTAGTAGTGGCGGGGTAAGCTCCTACGAGCAGTACTTC,CSASSGGVSSYEQYF